The rows below give T cell receptor beta chains drawn from one sample of a study of glioma-infiltrating T cells. TCRdb re-called the multiplex PCR reads with MiXCR, one entry per CDR3 protein. The sample lists about 140,000 distinct CDR3 sequences; about two fifths were seen once. Material for sequencing was glioma tissue, nonneoplastic brain tissue, or PBMCs (not recorded which). These receptors all come from a human donor with low-grade glioma or glioblastoma, undergoing nonglioma brain surgery, or in good health (not recorded which). The CDR3 runs from the conserved cysteine through the conserved F or W. The order of the fields is clone size, V gene, J gene, CDR3 protein. Expanded clones get a size class; other rows say once, few or many, or leave the size out.

NA	TRBV20-1	TRBJ2-5	CSARDLVVETQYF
few	TRBV19	TRBJ2-1	CASSFSGGGDNEQFF
many	TRBV27	TRBJ2-4	CASSFQGRQYF
many	TRBV27	TRBJ1-2	CASSFGGGVGYTF
many	TRBV7-9	TRBJ2-1	CARSEAGGVKQFF
few	TRBV4-1	TRBJ1-1	CASSQVGQAEAFF
NA	TRBV6-1	TRBJ1-2	CASIKGGYDYGYTF
few	TRBV6-6	TRBJ2-5	CASSYGSGGQETQYF
few	TRBV16	TRBJ1-2	CASSLQSNYGYTF
NA	TRBV6-6	TRBJ2-5	CASSTTRGRGGAETQYF
NA	TRBV6-2/TRBV6-3	TRBJ1-5	CASSYPQFYSNQPQHF
NA	TRBV12-3/TRBV12-4	TRBJ1-1	CATLGGGLNTEAFF
many	TRBV28	TRBJ1-1	CASSLGLNTEAFF
NA	TRBV4-3	TRBJ1-2	CASSQDGLNYGYTF
NA	TRBV20-1	TRBJ1-2	CSAVRGYYGYTF